A selection of T cell receptor beta chains follows, all from one sample in a study of blood T cell repertoires in COVID-19. The method was immunoSEQ multiplex PCR; TCRdb's version includes in-frame clones alone and lacks a portion of them. The sample contains around 100,000 clones, about 89% of which appear only once. The material sequenced was peripheral blood. These receptors were obtained from a man in his forties or fifties with acute or convalescent COVID-19. CDR3s include the opening cysteine and the closing phenylalanine or tryptophan. D genes are given only for firm matches. Size is stated for part of the rows, as once, few or many counts, or as a class when the clone is expanded.

J gene: TRBJ1-5; clone size: -; V gene: TRBV6-1; D gene: TRBD1; CDR3 DNA: TGTGCCAGCAGTGAGACAGGGGGGAATCAGCCCCAGCATTTT; CDR3 protein: CASSETGGNQPQHF
J gene: TRBJ1-4; clone size: -; V gene: TRBV7-8; D gene: TRBD1; CDR3 DNA: TGTGCCAGCAGCTTAAGACAGGGGCGTGAAAAACTGTTTTTT; CDR3 protein: CASSLRQGREKLFF
J gene: TRBJ2-3; clone size: once; V gene: TRBV28; D gene: -; CDR3 DNA: TGTGCCAGCAGTCTTCTTAGCACAGATACGCAGTATTTT; CDR3 protein: CASSLLSTDTQYF
J gene: TRBJ1-2; clone size: once; V gene: TRBV24-1; D gene: -; CDR3 DNA: TGTGCCACCAGTGAGTCCCGGGGTCAGCCTTGGGCTGGCTACACCTTC; CDR3 protein: CATSESRGQPWAGYTF
J gene: TRBJ1-3; clone size: -; V gene: TRBV6-5; D gene: TRBD1; CDR3 DNA: TGTGCCAGCAGCCCGGGACAGGCCGGAAACACCATATATTTT; CDR3 protein: CASSPGQAGNTIYF
J gene: TRBJ1-5; clone size: few; V gene: TRBV7-8; D gene: -; CDR3 DNA: TGTGCCAGCAGCGCTCCGGGGGTGAGCAATCAGCCCCAGCATTTT; CDR3 protein: CASSAPGVSNQPQHF
J gene: TRBJ2-5; clone size: -; V gene: TRBV11-2; D gene: -; CDR3 DNA: TGTGCCAGCAGCTTAGGGCAGACTCAAGAGACCCAGTACTTC; CDR3 protein: CASSLGQTQETQYF
J gene: TRBJ2-1; clone size: -; V gene: TRBV2; D gene: TRBD2; CDR3 DNA: TGTGCCAGCGGACGACTAGCGGGTTTGAATGAGCAGTTCTTC; CDR3 protein: CASGRLAGLNEQFF
J gene: TRBJ1-5; clone size: -; V gene: TRBV6-1; D gene: -; CDR3 DNA: TGTGCCAGCAGTGACGGTCATAGCAATCAGCCCCAGCATTTT; CDR3 protein: CASSDGHSNQPQHF
J gene: TRBJ1-2; clone size: -; V gene: TRBV28; D gene: -; CDR3 DNA: TGTGCCAGCAGTTCCCAGGCCGAGACCCAGTATGGCTACACCTTC; CDR3 protein: CASSSQAETQYGYTF
J gene: TRBJ2-7; clone size: -; V gene: TRBV4-1; D gene: -; CDR3 DNA: TGCGCCAGCAGCCAAGATCCCCGGGAACAGTACTTC; CDR3 protein: CASSQDPREQYF
J gene: TRBJ2-5; clone size: -; V gene: TRBV7-9; D gene: TRBD2; CDR3 DNA: TGTGCCAGCAGCTCTATAGGCGGGGGTGTGGAGACCCAGTACTTC; CDR3 protein: CASSSIGGGVETQYF
J gene: TRBJ2-7; clone size: -; V gene: TRBV19; D gene: TRBD2; CDR3 DNA: TGTGCCAGTAGTTCCGGGAGGGCGTTCGAGCAGTACTTC; CDR3 protein: CASSSGRAFEQYF
J gene: TRBJ2-7; clone size: once; V gene: TRBV10-1; D gene: TRBD2; CDR3 DNA: TGCGCCAGCAGGACCCGACTAGCGGGAGTTAGAAGGGAGCAGTACTTC; CDR3 protein: CASRTRLAGVRREQYF
J gene: TRBJ2-7; clone size: once; V gene: TRBV20-1; D gene: -; CDR3 DNA: TGCAGTGCGATGCGAAGTCTCGAGCAGTACTTC; CDR3 protein: CSAMRSLEQYF
J gene: TRBJ2-3; clone size: -; V gene: TRBV28; D gene: TRBD2; CDR3 DNA: TGTGCCAGCAGTTTTGTCAAAGTATCGAGGGGACTAGCGGACAATACGCAGTATTTT; CDR3 protein: CASSFVKVSRGLADNTQYF
J gene: TRBJ1-2; clone size: -; V gene: TRBV5-4; D gene: -; CDR3 DNA: TGTGCCAGCAGCTTGAAGGGCAGGGGATATGGCTACACCTTC; CDR3 protein: CASSLKGRGYGYTF
J gene: TRBJ1-5; clone size: -; V gene: TRBV5-1; D gene: -; CDR3 DNA: TGCGCCAGCAGCTTGGACGGTAGAGGCAATCAGCCCCAGCATTTT; CDR3 protein: CASSLDGRGNQPQHF
J gene: TRBJ2-5; clone size: -; V gene: TRBV23-1; D gene: -; CDR3 DNA: TGCGCCAGCCCCTTACAGCAACAAGAGACCCAGTACTTC; CDR3 protein: CASPLQQQETQYF
J gene: TRBJ1-2; clone size: -; V gene: TRBV6-5; D gene: TRBD1; CDR3 DNA: TGTGCCAGCCGCCAAGAAGTCGACAGGGGAGGCGGCTACACCTTC; CDR3 protein: CASRQEVDRGGGYTF
J gene: TRBJ2-7; clone size: -; V gene: TRBV10-3; D gene: TRBD2; CDR3 DNA: TGTGCCATCAGTCTAGCGGGAGGCACATACGAGCAGTACTTC; CDR3 protein: CAISLAGGTYEQYF
J gene: TRBJ2-5; clone size: -; V gene: TRBV30; D gene: TRBD2; CDR3 DNA: TGTGCCTGGAGTCCCGGACTGGGCCCGGGGGGGGCCCAGTACTTC; CDR3 protein: CAWSPGLGPGGAQYF
J gene: TRBJ2-5; clone size: -; V gene: TRBV6-5; D gene: TRBD1; CDR3 DNA: TGTGCCAGCTCGACAGGGCCGAGAGAGACCCAGTACTTC; CDR3 protein: CASSTGPRETQYF
J gene: TRBJ2-5; clone size: -; V gene: TRBV4-2; D gene: TRBD2; CDR3 DNA: TGTGCCAGCAGCCAGCTAGTAGCGGGAGGGGAAGAGACCCAGTACTTC; CDR3 protein: CASSQLVAGGEETQYF
J gene: TRBJ2-1; clone size: -; V gene: TRBV5-1; D gene: -; CDR3 DNA: TGCGCCAGCAGCCCGTTGCGGGGAGGGCAGTTCTTC; CDR3 protein: CASSPLRGGQFF
J gene: TRBJ1-2; clone size: -; V gene: TRBV12-3/TRBV12-4; D gene: TRBD1; CDR3 DNA: TGTGCCAGCAGTTCCTCCAGGGGGCAGGGTCCGCTTTTC; CDR3 protein: CASSSSRGQGPLF